This T cell receptor (beta chain) is drawn from a study of a mutant IDH1 vaccine in newly diagnosed glioma. Study at large: Averaging about 37 years of age, treated patients were about 60% male and approximately 40% female. Patients' prior therapy spanned radiotherapy, temozolomide, or both; most underwent both.

Findings and caveats of the study: Vaccination induced immune responses in approximately 94% of patients.

On this clone itself: Its matching antigen is unknown.

Generated by immunoSEQ multiplex PCR, the TCRdb table keeps only in-frame clones and is missing some. The sample lists about 36,000 clones, approximately 92% seen once, with about 20% in the top ten. Time point defined: baseline, week 1 (first vaccination visit). The treatment was: pre-vaccination baseline after standard-of-care therapy. Donors harbored newly found WHO grade 3 or 4 IDH1-mutant, ATRX-lost astrocytomas. This material consisted of PBMCs, taken from a glioma patient treated with radiotherapy, temozolomide or both. The TCR originated in a man aged 18 to 29 with glioma.

CDR3 region: CASSQEPLPVNTQYF. The CDR3 DNA reads TGCGCCAGCAGCCAAGAACCTTTACCGGTAAATACGCAGTATTTT. This sequence joins TRBV4-1 and TRBJ2-3; no clear D. Trimming took 0 bases from V and 7 from J, leaving 14 bases between them. The CDR3 covers 15 residues. The germline CDR1 and CDR2 sequences are MGHRA and YSYEKL.